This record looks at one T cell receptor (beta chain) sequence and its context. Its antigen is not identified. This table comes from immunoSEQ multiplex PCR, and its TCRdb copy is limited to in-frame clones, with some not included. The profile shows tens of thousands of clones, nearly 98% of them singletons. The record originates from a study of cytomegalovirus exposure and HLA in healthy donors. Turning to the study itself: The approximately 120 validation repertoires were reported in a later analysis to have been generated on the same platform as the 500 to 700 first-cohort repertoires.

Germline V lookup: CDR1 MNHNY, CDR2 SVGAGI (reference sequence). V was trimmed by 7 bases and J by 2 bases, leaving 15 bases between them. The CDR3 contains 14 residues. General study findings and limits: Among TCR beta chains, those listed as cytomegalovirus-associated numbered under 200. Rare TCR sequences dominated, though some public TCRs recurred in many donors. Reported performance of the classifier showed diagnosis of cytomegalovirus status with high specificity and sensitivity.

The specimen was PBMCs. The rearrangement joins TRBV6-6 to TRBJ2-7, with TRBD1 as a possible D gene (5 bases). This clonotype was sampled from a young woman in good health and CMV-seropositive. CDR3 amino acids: CASKGEQATYEQYF. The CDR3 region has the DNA TGTGCCAGCAAAGGGGAACAGGCAACCTACGAGCAGTACTTC.